Each of the 18 T cell receptor beta chains below was sequenced from the same sample in a study of Ad26.COV2.S vaccination and SARS-CoV-2 variants. The data were produced by immunoSEQ multiplex PCR, yet TCRdb's version contains in-frame clones alone and is incomplete. The data hold some 500,000 clones, with roughly nine tenths observed a single time. Treatment of the sample: about 20 received Ad26.COV2.S at low or high dose, single or two shots; about 5 received placebo; per-sample allocation not given. Sample collection was performed on day 63 after the first vaccine or placebo injection. The source material was peripheral blood, sampled in a trial of Ad26.COV2.S vaccine versus placebo. The receptors were sampled from a person between 18 and 65 years old who received the Ad26.COV2.S COVID-19 vaccine or a placebo.

The chain has TRBV11-2 and TRBJ2-7; D is tentatively TRBD1 or TRBD2 (6 bases each). Germline V gene lookup returns CDR1 SGHAT and CDR2 FQNNGV. This CDR3 spans 15 amino acids. Trimming took off 5 bases at V and 4 bases at J, with 18 bases between the two ends. CDR3 sequence (DNA): TGTGCCAGCAGCCGATCTTCGGGGGCGGGTTACGAGCAGTACGTC. Translation gives CASSRSSGAGYEQYV.

The chain is built from TRBV6-6 and TRBJ2-1; D remains ambiguous. This CDR3 has 15 amino acids. The germline V and J ends were trimmed by 6 bases and 3 bases, with 15 bases remaining between them. CDR1 is MNHNY and CDR2 is SVGAGI in the germline V gene (reference sequence). The CDR3 DNA reads as TGTGCCAGCAGCTCCCAGCGTCTAGTCTACAATGAGCAGTTCTTC. It is translated as CASSSQRLVYNEQFF.

The rearrangement joins TRBV15 to TRBJ2-1; D remains ambiguous. Looked up from germline, CDR1 is LNHNV and CDR2 is YYDKDF (reference sequence). This CDR3 has 15 amino acids. Trimming removed 0 bases at V and 4 bases at J, with 10 bases between. This chain's CDR3 is CATSRDRLLYNEQFF. In nucleotides, the CDR3 is TGTGCCACCAGCAGAGATAGATTATTGTACAATGAGCAGTTCTTC.

The chain is built from TRBV18 and TRBJ2-7; TRBD1 aligns across 9 bases. The germline gives CDR1 KGHSH, CDR2 LQKENI. J was trimmed by 6 bases and V by 2 bases; bases with no gene match: 2. The CDR3 length is 13 residues. As DNA, the CDR3 is TGTGCCAGCTCACCAACAGGGGGCAGCGAGCAGTACTTC. Translated: CASSPTGGSEQYF.

V is TRBV11-2 and J is TRBJ1-5, with D possibly being TRBD1 (6 bases). V dropped 5 bases and J dropped 6 bases, with 17 bases sitting between them. The germline V gene has CDR1 SGHAT and CDR2 FQNNGV. The CDR3 spans 15 residues. The CDR3 loop reads CASSRTPGGSQPQHF. Written as DNA, the CDR3 is TGTGCCAGCAGCCGGACTCCCGGGGGCAGTCAGCCCCAGCATTTT.

The gene calls are TRBV27 and TRBJ2-6; TRBD1 matches 9 bases. Germline CDR1 and CDR2: MNHEY and SMNVEV (reference sequence). V lost 8 bases and J lost 1; bases outside the gene matches: 15. The CDR3 length is 19 residues. CDR3 bases: TGTGCCAGCGGAGGGGGTGGTGGGACAGGGTATTCTGGGGCCAACGTCCTGACTTTC. Encoded protein: CASGGGGGTGYSGANVLTF. Full variable domain (remainder filled in from reference TRBV27 and TRBJ2-6): EAQVTQNPRYLITVTGKKLTVTCSQNMNHEYMSWYRQDPGLGLRQIYYSMNVEVTDKGDVPEGYKVSRKEKRNFPLILESPSPNQTSLYFCASGGGGGTGYSGANVLTFGAGSRLTVL.

V and J are TRBV6-5 and TRBJ2-3; either TRBD1 or TRBD2 may fit D (7 bases each). CDR1 is MNHEY, CDR2 SVGAGI, per germline. The CDR3 has 15 residues. V shed 10 bases and J shed 1 base, with 18 bases lying between them. CDR3 sequence (DNA): TGTGCCACCAGGGGGGGCGCGGGAGGCACAGATACGCAGTATTTT. It yields the protein CATRGGAGGTDTQYF.

The genes are TRBV5-5 and TRBJ1-4, with 8 positions matching TRBD1. The V gene end was trimmed by 1 base and the J gene end by 4 bases; junction bases not matched to a gene: 6. Germline CDR1 reads SGHKS; CDR2 reads YYEKEE (reference sequence). The CDR3 has 16 residues. CDR3 sequence: CASSLNQGAVNEKLFF. Written as DNA, the CDR3 is TGTGCCAGCAGCTTGAATCAGGGGGCAGTTAATGAAAAACTGTTTTTT.

The chain employs TRBV3-1 (or the pseudogene TRBV3-2) and TRBJ1-6, with D possibly matching TRBD1 (5 bases). V was clipped by 3 bases and J by 3 bases, with 9 bases between them. CDR3 length: 15 amino acids. From germline, CDR1 is LGHDT and CDR2 YNNKEL (reference sequence). Here the CDR3 reads CASSHRDVYNSPLHF. CDR3 bases: TGTGCCAGCAGCCACAGGGACGTCTATAATTCACCCCTCCACTTT.

J is TRBJ2-7 and V is TRBV3-1 (or the pseudogene TRBV3-2), with 7 bases identical to TRBD1. This CDR3 has 15 amino acids. The ends lost 0 bases at V and 4 bases at J; junction bases unmatched: 6. Germline V CDR1 and CDR2: LGHDT, YNNKEL (reference sequence). CDR3 sequence: CASSQEDRNRYEQYF. The CDR3 bases are TGTGCCAGCAGCCAAGAGGACAGGAATCGTTACGAGCAGTACTTC.

The rearrangement joins TRBV4-2 to TRBJ2-3; 9 nucleotides match TRBD2. J gave up 2 bases and V 4 bases, and 10 bases lay outside the gene matches. CDR1 LGHNA and CDR2 YNFKEQ come from the germline V gene. CDR3 length: 17 amino acids. The CDR3 reads CASSLLSGTSTTDTQYF. The DNA for the CDR3 is TGTGCCAGCAGCCTACTATCCGGGACTAGCACCACAGATACGCAGTATTTT.

As to this clone: The sample contains more than one DNA sequence encoding this CDR3. V usage is TRBV2 and J usage is TRBJ1-5; perhaps TRBD1 as D (6 bases). Germline V gives CDR1 SNHLY, CDR2 FYNNEI. The V and J ends lost 5 bases and 7 bases respectively, with 9 bases between them. This CDR3 has 12 residues. The CDR3 coding sequence is TGTGCCAGCAGTCTAGGGGGGCAGCCCCAGCATTTT. This sequence encodes CASSLGGQPQHF.

The chain carries TRBV27 and TRBJ1-5; the match to TRBD1 covers 7 bases. The V gene's germline CDR1 is MNHEY and CDR2 SMNVEV (reference sequence). This CDR3 region has 15 residues. The trim removed 3 bases at V and 6 bases at J, leaving 8 bases unmatched. Written as DNA, the CDR3 is TGTGCCAGCAGTTTCCGTATGACAGGGACTCAGCCCCAGCATTTT. Protein product: CASSFRMTGTQPQHF.

V is TRBV7-6 and J is TRBJ2-1; 8 nucleotides align to TRBD2. The germline V gene encodes CDR1 SGHVS and CDR2 FNYEAQ. V lost 6 bases, J lost 7 bases, and 14 bases stayed unmatched. The CDR3 extends over 16 amino acids. CDR3 DNA: TGTGCCAGCAGTTCCCGGACTTTTACGGGGGGGAATGAGCAGTTCTTC. The encoded protein is CASSSRTFTGGNEQFF. The whole variable domain, remainder taken from reference TRBV7-6 and TRBJ2-1, is GAGVSQSPRYKVTKRGQDVALRCDPISGHVSLYWYRQALGQGPEFLTYFNYEAQQDKSGLPNDRFSAERPEGSISTLTIQRTEQRDSAMYRCASSSRTFTGGNEQFFGPGTRLTVL.

The gene calls are TRBV18 and TRBJ1-1; 9 bases line up with TRBD1. The CDR3 loop spans 18 amino acids. J was trimmed by 1 base and V by 1 base; bases with no gene match: 10. CDR1 is KGHSH and CDR2 is LQKENI in the germline V gene. This CDR3 is CASSPRSQGAAANTEAFF. The CDR3 DNA follows: TGTGCCAGCTCACCACGTTCACAGGGGGCCGCAGCGAACACTGAAGCTTTCTTT.

This sequence joins TRBV4-3 and TRBJ2-2, with D unclear. From germline, CDR1 is LGHNA and CDR2 YSLEER. CDR3 size: 15 residues. V was pared by 4 bases and J by 4 bases, with 13 bases between. The CDR3 DNA is TGCGCCAGCAGCCCACAGTCACGTTCCACCGGGGAGCTGTTTTTT. Translation gives CASSPQSRSTGELFF.

For the CDR3, the DNA is TGTGCCAGCTCACCTGCCGATTACAGGGTCTCTGAGCAGTTCTTC. Translation: CASSPADYRVSEQFF. The V gene is TRBV18, the J gene TRBJ2-1, with D possibly matching TRBD1 (6 bases). Between the trimmed V and J ends, which lost 3 bases and 9 bases, there was a span of 18 bases. The CDR3 runs 15 residues. Germline V gene sequence: CDR1 KGHSH, CDR2 LQKENI.

This clone was observed a single time. The chain couples TRBV23-1 to TRBJ2-7; no firm D call. TRBV23-1 has ORF status, its function being uncertain. The CDR3 extends over 14 amino acids. Deletions cut 2 bases from V and 5 bases from J, with 13 bases between. The CDR3 sequence: CASSQDCRRHEQYV. The CDR3 DNA is TGCGCCAGCAGTCAAGATTGTCGGCGGCACGAGCAGTACGTC.